In its sample, the clone carrying this T cell receptor beta chain was seen many times. Its target is unknown. TCR beta cDNA libraries included unique molecular identifiers. Input populations of about 1 to 11 million T cells gave rise to some 500,000 cDNA molecules. TCRdb fed the PCR reads into MiXCR, producing one record per CDR3 protein. The table includes about 760,000 distinct CDR3 sequences, 25% to 30% detected once. This specimen comes from a study of post-analysis software for immune sequencing data. The overall study: Secondary progressive, relapsing-remitting and progressive-relapsing multiple sclerosis were among the included disease courses.

Points from the study as a whole: Multiple sclerosis patients had significantly lower normalized Chao1 diversity than controls. Clustering by F measure revealed strong co-clustering among samples prepared together in one batch.

The material sequenced was blood. The sequence derives from a girl between 5 and 17 years old with multiple sclerosis.

The DNA for the CDR3 is TGCAGTGCTGAAGACTCCACGGGACTAGCGGGAAATTTAAACTCCTACAATGAGCAGTTCTTC. It translates to CSAEDSTGLAGNLNSYNEQFF. The chain links TRBV20-1 to TRBJ2-1; 13 bases fit TRBD2. Germline loops: CDR1 DFQATT, CDR2 SNEGSKA (reference sequence). J lost 0 bases, V lost 5 bases, and 19 bases had no gene match. This CDR3 comprises 21 residues.